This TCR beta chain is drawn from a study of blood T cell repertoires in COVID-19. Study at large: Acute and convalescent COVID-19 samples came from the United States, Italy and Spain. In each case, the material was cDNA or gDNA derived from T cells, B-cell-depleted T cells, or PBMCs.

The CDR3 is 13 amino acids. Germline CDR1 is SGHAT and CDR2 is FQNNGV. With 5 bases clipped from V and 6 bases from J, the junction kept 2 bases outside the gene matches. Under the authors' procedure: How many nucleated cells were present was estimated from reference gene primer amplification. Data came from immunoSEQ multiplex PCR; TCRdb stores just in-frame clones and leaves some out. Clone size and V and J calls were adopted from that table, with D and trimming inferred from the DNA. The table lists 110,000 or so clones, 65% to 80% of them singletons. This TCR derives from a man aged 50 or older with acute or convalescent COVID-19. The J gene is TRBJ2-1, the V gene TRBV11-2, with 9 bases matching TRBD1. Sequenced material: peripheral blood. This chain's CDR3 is CASSTDRGNEQFF. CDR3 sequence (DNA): TGTGCCAGCAGCACGGACAGGGGCAATGAGCAGTTCTTC.